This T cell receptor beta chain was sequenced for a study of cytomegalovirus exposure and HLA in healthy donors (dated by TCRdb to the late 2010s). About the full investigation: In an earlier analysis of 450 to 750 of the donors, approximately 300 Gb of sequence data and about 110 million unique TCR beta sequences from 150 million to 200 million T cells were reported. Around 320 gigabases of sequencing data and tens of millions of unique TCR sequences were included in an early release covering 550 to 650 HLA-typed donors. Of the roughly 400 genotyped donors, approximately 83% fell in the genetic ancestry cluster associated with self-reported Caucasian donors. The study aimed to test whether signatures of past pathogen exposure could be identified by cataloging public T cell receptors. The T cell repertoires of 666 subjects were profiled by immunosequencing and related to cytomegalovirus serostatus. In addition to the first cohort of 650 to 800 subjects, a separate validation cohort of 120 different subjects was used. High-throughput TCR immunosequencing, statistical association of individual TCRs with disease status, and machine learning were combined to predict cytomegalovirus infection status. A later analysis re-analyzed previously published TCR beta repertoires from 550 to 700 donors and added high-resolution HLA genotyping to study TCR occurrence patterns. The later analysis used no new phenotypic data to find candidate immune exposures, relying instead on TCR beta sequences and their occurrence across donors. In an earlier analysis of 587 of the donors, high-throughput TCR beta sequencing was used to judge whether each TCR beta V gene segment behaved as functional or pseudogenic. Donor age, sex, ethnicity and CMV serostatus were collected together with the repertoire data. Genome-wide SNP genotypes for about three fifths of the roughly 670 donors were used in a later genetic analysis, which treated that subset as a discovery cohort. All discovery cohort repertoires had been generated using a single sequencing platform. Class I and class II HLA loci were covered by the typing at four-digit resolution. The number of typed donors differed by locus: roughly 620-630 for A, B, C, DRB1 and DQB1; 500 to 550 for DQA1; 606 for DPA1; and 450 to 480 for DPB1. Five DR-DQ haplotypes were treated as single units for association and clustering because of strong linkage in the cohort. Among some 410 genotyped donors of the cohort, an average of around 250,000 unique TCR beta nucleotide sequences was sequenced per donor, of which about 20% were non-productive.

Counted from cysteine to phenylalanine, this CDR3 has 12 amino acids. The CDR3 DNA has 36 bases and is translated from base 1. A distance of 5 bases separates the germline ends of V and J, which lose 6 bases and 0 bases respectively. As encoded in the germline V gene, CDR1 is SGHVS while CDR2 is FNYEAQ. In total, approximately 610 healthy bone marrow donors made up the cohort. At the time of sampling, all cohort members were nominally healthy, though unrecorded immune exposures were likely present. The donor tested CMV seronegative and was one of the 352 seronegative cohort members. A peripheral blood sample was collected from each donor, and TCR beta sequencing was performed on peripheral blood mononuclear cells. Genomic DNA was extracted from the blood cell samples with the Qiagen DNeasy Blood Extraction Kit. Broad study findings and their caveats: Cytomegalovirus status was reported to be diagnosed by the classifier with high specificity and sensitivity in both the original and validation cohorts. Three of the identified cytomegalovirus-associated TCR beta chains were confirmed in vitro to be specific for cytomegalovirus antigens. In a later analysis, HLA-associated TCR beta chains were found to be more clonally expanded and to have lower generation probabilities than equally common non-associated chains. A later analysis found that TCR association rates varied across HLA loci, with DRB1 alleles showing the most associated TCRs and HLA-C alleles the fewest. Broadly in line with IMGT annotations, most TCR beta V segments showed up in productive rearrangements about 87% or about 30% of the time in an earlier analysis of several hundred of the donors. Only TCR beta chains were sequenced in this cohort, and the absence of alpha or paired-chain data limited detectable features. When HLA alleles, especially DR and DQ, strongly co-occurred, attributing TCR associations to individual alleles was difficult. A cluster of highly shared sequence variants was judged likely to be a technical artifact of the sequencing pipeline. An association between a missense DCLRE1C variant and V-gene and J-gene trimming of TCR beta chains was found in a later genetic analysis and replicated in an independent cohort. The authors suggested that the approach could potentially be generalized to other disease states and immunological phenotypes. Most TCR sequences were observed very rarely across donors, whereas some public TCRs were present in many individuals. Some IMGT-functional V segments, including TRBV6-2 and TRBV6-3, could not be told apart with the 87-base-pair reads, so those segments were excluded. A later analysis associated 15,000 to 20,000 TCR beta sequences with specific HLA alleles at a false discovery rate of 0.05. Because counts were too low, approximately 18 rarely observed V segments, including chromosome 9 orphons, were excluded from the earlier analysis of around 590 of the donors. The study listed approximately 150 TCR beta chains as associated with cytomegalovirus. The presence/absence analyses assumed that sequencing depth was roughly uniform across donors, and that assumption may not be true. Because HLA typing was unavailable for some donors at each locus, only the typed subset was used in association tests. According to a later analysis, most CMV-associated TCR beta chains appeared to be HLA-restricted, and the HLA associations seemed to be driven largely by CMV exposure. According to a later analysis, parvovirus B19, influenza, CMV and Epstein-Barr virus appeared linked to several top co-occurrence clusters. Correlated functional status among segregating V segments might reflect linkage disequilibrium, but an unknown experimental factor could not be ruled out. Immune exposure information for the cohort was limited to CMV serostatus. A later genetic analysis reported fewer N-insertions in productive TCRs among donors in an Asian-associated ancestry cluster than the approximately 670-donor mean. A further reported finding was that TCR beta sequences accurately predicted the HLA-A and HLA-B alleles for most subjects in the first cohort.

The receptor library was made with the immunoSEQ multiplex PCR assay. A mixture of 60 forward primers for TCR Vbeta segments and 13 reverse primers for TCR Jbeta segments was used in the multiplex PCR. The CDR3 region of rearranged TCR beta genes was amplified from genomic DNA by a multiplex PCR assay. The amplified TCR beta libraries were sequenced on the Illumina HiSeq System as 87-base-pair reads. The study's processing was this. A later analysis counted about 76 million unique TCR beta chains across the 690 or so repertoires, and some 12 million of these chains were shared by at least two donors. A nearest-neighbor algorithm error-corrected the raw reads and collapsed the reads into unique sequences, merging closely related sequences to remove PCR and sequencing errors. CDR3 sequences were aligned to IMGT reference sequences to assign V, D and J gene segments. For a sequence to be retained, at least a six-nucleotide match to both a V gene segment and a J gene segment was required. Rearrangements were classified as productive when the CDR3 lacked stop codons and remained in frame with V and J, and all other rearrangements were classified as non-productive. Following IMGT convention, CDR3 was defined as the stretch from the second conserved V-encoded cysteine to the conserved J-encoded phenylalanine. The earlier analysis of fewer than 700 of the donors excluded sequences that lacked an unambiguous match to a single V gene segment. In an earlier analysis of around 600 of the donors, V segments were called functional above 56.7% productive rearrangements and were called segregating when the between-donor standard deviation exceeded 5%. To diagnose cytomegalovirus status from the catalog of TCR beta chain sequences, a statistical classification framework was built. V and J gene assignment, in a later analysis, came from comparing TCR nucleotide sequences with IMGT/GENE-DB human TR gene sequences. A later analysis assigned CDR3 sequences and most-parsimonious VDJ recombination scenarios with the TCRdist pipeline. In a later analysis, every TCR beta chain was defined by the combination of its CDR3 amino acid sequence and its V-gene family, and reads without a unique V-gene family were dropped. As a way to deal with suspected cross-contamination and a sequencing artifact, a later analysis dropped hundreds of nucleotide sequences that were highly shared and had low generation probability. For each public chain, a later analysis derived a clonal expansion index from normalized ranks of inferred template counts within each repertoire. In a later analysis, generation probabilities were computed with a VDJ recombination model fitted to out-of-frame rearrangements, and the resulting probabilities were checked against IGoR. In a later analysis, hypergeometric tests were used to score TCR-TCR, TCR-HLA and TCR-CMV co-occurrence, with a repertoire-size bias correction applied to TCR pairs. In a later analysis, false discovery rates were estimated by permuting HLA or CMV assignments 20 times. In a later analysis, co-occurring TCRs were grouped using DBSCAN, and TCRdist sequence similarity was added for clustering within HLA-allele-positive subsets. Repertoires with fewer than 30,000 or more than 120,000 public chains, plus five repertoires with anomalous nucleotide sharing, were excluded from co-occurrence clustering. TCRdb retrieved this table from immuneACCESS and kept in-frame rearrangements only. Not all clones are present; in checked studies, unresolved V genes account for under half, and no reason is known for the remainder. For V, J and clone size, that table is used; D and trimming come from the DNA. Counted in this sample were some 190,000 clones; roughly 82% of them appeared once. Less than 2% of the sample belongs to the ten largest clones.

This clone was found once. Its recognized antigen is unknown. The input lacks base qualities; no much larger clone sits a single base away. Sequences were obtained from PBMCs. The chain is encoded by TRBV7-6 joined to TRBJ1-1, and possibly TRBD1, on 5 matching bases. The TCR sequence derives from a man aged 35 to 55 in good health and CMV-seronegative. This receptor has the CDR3 CASRDMNTEAFF. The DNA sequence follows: TGTGCCAGCAGGGACATGAACACTGAAGCTTTCTTT.